One sample yielded the 26 T cell receptor beta chains listed below, sequenced in a study of tumor-infiltrating lymphocytes in localized non-small cell lung cancer. The protocol was immunoSEQ multiplex PCR, while the TCRdb copy is restricted to in-frame clones and leaves out a portion. The table has approximately 8,100 clones, 65% to 70% seen once; the top ten hold approximately 9.8%. The sequenced sample consisted of uninvolved lung tissue not adjacent to the tumor. The receptors were sampled from a human donor with non-small cell lung cancer.

This chain connects TRBV27 to TRBJ1-4, with a possible D match to TRBD1 (5 bases). V shed 0 bases and J shed 5 bases, with 16 bases lying between them. The germline CDR1 and CDR2 sequences are MNHEY and SMNVEV (reference sequence). This CDR3 contains 17 residues. In DNA, the CDR3 is TGTGCCAGCAGTTTATCTTACGTCCGGGACGGCAATGAAAAACTGTTTTTT. This translates into CASSLSYVRDGNEKLFF.

The chain links TRBV7-8 to TRBJ2-2; 9 bases are shared with TRBD2. Trimming cost V 8 bases and J 4 bases; bases outside gene matches: 11. The CDR3 spans 16 residues. Germline CDR1 reads SGHVS; CDR2 reads FQNEAQ. The CDR3 DNA reads as TGTGCCAGCGGGGCCATAGCGGGAGTCCCCACCGGGGAGCTGTTTTTT. This encodes CASGAIAGVPTGELFF.

This sequence joins TRBV7-3 and TRBJ2-3; a weak D match, TRBD1 (5 bases). This CDR3 has 13 residues. The germline V gene encodes CDR1 SGHTA and CDR2 FQGTGA. Trimming left V 5 bases short and J 4 bases short, with 10 bases between. The CDR3 is CASSTPGSDTQYF. The DNA for the CDR3 is TGTGCCAGCAGCACCCCAGGGTCAGATACGCAGTATTTT.

The rearrangement uses TRBV2 and TRBJ2-3, with D perhaps matching TRBD1 (6 bases). The CDR3 is 13 amino acids. The germline gives CDR1 SNHLY, CDR2 FYNNEI. V was clipped by 6 bases and J by 2 bases, with 9 bases between them. This chain's CDR3 is CASRGATTDTQYF. CDR3 coding DNA: TGTGCCAGCAGGGGGGCCACCACAGATACGCAGTATTTT.

The chain carries TRBV2 and TRBJ1-3, with a possible D match to TRBD1 (6 bases). There are 15 residues in the CDR3. The germline gives CDR1 SNHLY, CDR2 FYNNEI. With 7 bases removed from V and 0 bases from J, the gap between germline ends came to 13 bases. In DNA, the CDR3 is TGTGCCAGCATATCGTGGGACAACTCTGGAAACACCATATATTTT. It codes for CASISWDNSGNTIYF.

V is TRBV5-1 and J is TRBJ2-1; D might be TRBD1 (6 bases). This CDR3 has 14 amino acids. Per the germline V gene, CDR1 is SGHRS and CDR2 is YFSETQ. Trimming took off 1 base at V and 8 bases at J, with 13 bases between the two ends. CDR3 nucleotides: TGCGCCAGCAGCTTGAACAGGGCCGGCGATGAGCAGTTCTTC. Translation: CASSLNRAGDEQFF.

The genes are TRBV29-1 and TRBJ2-7, with TRBD2 matching 7 bases. With 7 bases clipped from V and 1 base from J, the junction kept 4 bases outside the gene matches. There are 12 residues in the CDR3. CDR1 is SQVTM, CDR2 ANQGSEA, per germline. This CDR3 reads CSGTGGSYEQYF. In DNA form, the CDR3 reads TGCAGCGGGACGGGAGGTTCCTACGAGCAGTACTTC.

The gene calls are TRBV4-1 and TRBJ2-1, with 12 bases lining up with TRBD2. CDR3 size: 16 residues. Trimming at V came to 3 bases and at J to 8 bases, leaving 8 bases not matched to a gene. Germline assignment: CDR1 MGHRA and CDR2 YSYEKL. The chain's CDR3 is CASSQLAGGRSDEQFF. Written as DNA, the CDR3 is TGCGCCAGCAGCCAGCTAGCGGGAGGGCGATCTGATGAGCAGTTCTTC.

The V call is TRBV18, the J call TRBJ2-7; D may be TRBD2 (5 bases). V lost 6 bases and J 2 bases, leaving 17 bases between the germline ends. Germline CDR1 is KGHSH and CDR2 is LQKENI. CDR3 length: 15 residues. CDR3: CASSPDYSLTYEQYF. CDR3 nucleotides: TGTGCCAGCTCCCCAGACTATTCCCTAACCTACGAGCAGTACTTC.

V usage is TRBV19 and J usage is TRBJ1-2, with D tentatively TRBD1 (6 bases). Germline values: CDR1 LNHDA, CDR2 SQIVND (reference sequence). Trimming removed 9 bases from V and 8 bases from J, with 22 bases in between. This CDR3 has 14 residues. CDR3 loop: CASYRGGGVSGYTF. The CDR3 region has the DNA TGTGCCAGCTATCGGGGGGGCGGGGTATCAGGCTACACCTTC.

V is TRBV6-5 and J is TRBJ2-5; TRBD2 agrees at 9 bases. Losses at the gene ends were 0 bases for V and 1 base for J; bases not matched to a gene: 3. The CDR3 totals 16 residues. The germline CDR1 and CDR2 sequences are MNHEY and SVGAGI. The chain's CDR3 is CASSYSLAGFQETQYF. CDR3 DNA sequence: TGTGCCAGCAGTTACTCTCTAGCGGGATTCCAAGAGACCCAGTACTTC.

V is TRBV9 and J is TRBJ1-5; 7 bases fit TRBD1. Trimming cost V 5 bases and J 9 bases; bases outside gene matches: 8. This CDR3 contains 13 residues. Germline CDR1 and CDR2: SGDLS and YYNGEE. The CDR3 sequence: CASSTGAETPQHF. In nucleotides, the CDR3 is TGTGCCAGCAGTACAGGGGCGGAGACGCCCCAGCATTTT.

This sequence joins TRBV27 and TRBJ2-2; D may be TRBD2 (6 bases). V was clipped by 6 bases and J by 4 bases, with 18 bases between them. The CDR3 has 16 amino acids. Germline CDR1 MNHEY, CDR2 SMNVEV (reference sequence). The CDR3 sequence is CASSPGLRVGTGELFF. The DNA of the CDR3 is TGTGCCAGCAGCCCGGGACTCCGTGTGGGCACCGGGGAGCTGTTTTTT.

DNA for the CDR3: TGTGCCAGCAGTCTTTCAGGGGGAGATACGCAGTATTTT. It yields the protein CASSLSGGDTQYF. V usage is TRBV28 and J usage is TRBJ2-3; 7 bases line up with TRBD1. The germline gives CDR1 MDHEN, CDR2 SYDVKM. V lost 5 bases to trimming and J lost 5 bases; unmatched junction nucleotides: 4. The CDR3 runs to 13 residues.

The chain employs TRBV9 and TRBJ2-7; 8 positions agree with TRBD2. The J segment lost 5 bases and the V segment lost 3 bases, leaving 10 bases of the junction unmatched. This CDR3 contains 15 residues. In germline, CDR1 is SGDLS, CDR2 YYNGEE. This CDR3 is CASSATSGVAHEQYF. CDR3 nucleotides: TGTGCCAGCAGCGCCACTAGCGGAGTGGCTCACGAGCAGTACTTC.

This clone was seen a few times. The chain joins TRBV7-9 to TRBJ2-5, with D maybe TRBD2 (5 bases). Germline V gene data show CDR1 as SEHNR and CDR2 as FQNEAQ (reference sequence). CDR3 size: 16 residues. Trimming removed 2 bases from V and 2 bases from J, with 15 bases in between. The CDR3 protein is CASSLRSTRRQETQYF. CDR3 nucleotides: TGTGCCAGCAGCTTAAGGAGTACAAGGAGGCAAGAGACCCAGTACTTC.

The chain joins TRBV6-6 to TRBJ1-5; D might be TRBD1 (6 bases). The CDR3 extends over 15 amino acids. The germline CDR1 and CDR2 sequences are MNHNY and SVGAGI (reference sequence). V dropped 0 bases and J dropped 3 bases, with 9 bases sitting between them. The CDR3 region is CASSYSGAINQPQHF. The CDR3, as DNA: TGTGCCAGCAGTTACTCGGGGGCGATCAATCAGCCCCAGCATTTT.

The CDR3 is CASSDRENYGYTF. The CDR3 nucleotides are TGTGCCAGCAGCGACAGGGAAAACTATGGCTACACCTTC. The chain is built from TRBV2 and TRBJ1-2, with 7 bases aligning to TRBD1. CDR1 is SNHLY, CDR2 FYNNEI, per germline. The CDR3 sequence is 13 residues long. Trimming cost V 6 bases and J 2 bases; bases outside gene matches: 3.

This clone came up a few times. The rearrangement joins TRBV7-9 to TRBJ1-1; 10 bases map to TRBD1. V dropped 7 bases and J dropped 0; count of bases not matched to a gene: 17. This CDR3 contains 19 residues. The germline CDR1 and CDR2 sequences are SEHNR and FQNEAQ (reference sequence). CDR3 coding DNA: TGTGCCAGCAACAAAGAAGTGACAGGGGGCGCGCGGGTGAACACTGAAGCTTTCTTT. Encoded protein: CASNKEVTGGARVNTEAFF.

The V call is TRBV27, the J call TRBJ1-1; D is unclear. V was shortened by 3 bases and J by 6 bases, with 11 bases between the two germline ends. Looked up from germline, CDR1 is MNHEY and CDR2 is SMNVEV (reference sequence). This CDR3 contains 13 residues. Here the CDR3 reads CASSFRRYAEAFF. The CDR3 nucleotides read TGTGCCAGCAGTTTTCGGAGGTACGCTGAAGCTTTCTTT.

The chain carries TRBV7-2 and TRBJ2-1, with 7 bases matching TRBD2. From germline, CDR1 is SGHTA and CDR2 FQGNSA. This CDR3 spans 15 amino acids. Trimming removed 4 bases from V and 5 bases from J; junction bases left unmatched: 8. CDR3 in DNA: TGTGCCAGCAGCTCATGGCGGGAGAGGGACAATGAGCAGTTCTTC. Protein sequence: CASSSWRERDNEQFF.

This clone has only a few counts. The chain employs TRBV4-3 and TRBJ2-2; D unclear. The V and J ends lost 6 bases and 0 bases respectively, with 11 bases between them. Germline V CDR1 and CDR2: LGHNA, YSLEER. This CDR3 spans 15 amino acids. The CDR3 DNA sequence: TGCGCCAGCAGGCTTAGTATTACGAACACCGGGGAGCTGTTTTTT. Its translation: CASRLSITNTGELFF.

This clone is medium-sized (0.01 to 0.1%) within its sample. The junction differs from germline at one of its ends, possibly a read error. CDR3 nucleotide sequence: TGTGCTAGCAGCTTCCAGAGTGGGGATGAGCAGTTCTTC. Protein sequence: CASSFQSGDEQFF. The chain is built from TRBV7-7 and TRBJ2-1, with no clear D. The CDR3 runs to 13 residues. Germline CDR1 SSHAT, CDR2 FNYEAQ (reference sequence).

The chain recombines TRBV7-9 with TRBJ2-3, with TRBD1 identical over 7 bases. CDR3 length: 12 residues. The junction had 0 bases not matched to a gene; V was cut back by 4 bases and J by 5 bases. CDR1 is SEHNR and CDR2 is FQNEAQ in the germline V gene (reference sequence). CDR3 sequence reads: CASSSGGDTQYF. CDR3 nucleotide sequence: TGTGCCAGCAGCTCAGGGGGAGATACGCAGTATTTT. Supplemented by reference TRBV7-9 and TRBJ2-3, the full variable domain reads DTGVSQNPRHKITKRGQNVTFRCDPISEHNRLYWYRQTLGQGPEFLTYFQNEAQLEKSRLLSDRFSAERPKGSFSTLEIQRTEQGDSAMYLCASSSGGDTQYFGPGTRLTVL.

This clone was picked up a small number of times. The chain joins TRBV11-2 to TRBJ2-3; D remains unclear. The CDR3 consists of 15 residues. The ends were cut back, 0 bases at V and 6 bases at J, with 13 bases in the middle. In germline, CDR1 is SGHAT, CDR2 FQNNGV. The DNA of the CDR3 is TGTGCCAGCAGCTTAGACCCCCCCCCGAGGGATACGCAGTATTTT. The encoded protein is CASSLDPPPRDTQYF.

The rearrangement uses TRBV4-2 and TRBJ2-1, with D possibly called TRBD1 or TRBD2 (6 bases each). The germline CDR1 and CDR2 sequences are LGHNA and YNFKEQ. Trimming removed 4 bases from V and 5 bases from J, with 15 bases in between. The CDR3 covers 15 residues. The CDR3 sequence: CASSPGGPGHNEQFF. CDR3 DNA sequence: TGTGCCAGCAGCCCTGGGGGGCCGGGTCACAATGAGCAGTTCTTC.